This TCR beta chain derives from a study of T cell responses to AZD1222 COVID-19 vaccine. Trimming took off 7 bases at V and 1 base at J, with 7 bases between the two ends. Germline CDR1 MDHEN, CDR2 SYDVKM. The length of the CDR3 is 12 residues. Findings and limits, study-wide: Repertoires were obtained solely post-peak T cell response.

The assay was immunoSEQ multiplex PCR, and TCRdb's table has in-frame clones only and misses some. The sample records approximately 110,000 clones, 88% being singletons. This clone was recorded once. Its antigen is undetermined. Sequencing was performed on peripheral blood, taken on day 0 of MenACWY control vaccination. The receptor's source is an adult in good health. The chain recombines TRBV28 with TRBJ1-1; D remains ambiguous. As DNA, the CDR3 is TGTGCCAGCACGGAGGGGAACACTGAAGCTTTCTTT. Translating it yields CASTEGNTEAFF.